This TCR beta chain was obtained from a study of blood T cell repertoires in COVID-19. Whole-study context: The origin of the acute and convalescent COVID-19 samples was the United States, Italy and Spain.

CDR3 length equals 14 residues. CDR1 is GTSNPN and CDR2 is SVGIG in the germline V gene (reference sequence). Between the trimmed V and J ends, which lost 3 bases and 5 bases, there was a span of 11 bases. Methods used by the authors: It was from reference gene primer amplification that nucleated cell counts were estimated. Some clones are missing from TCRdb's copy, which holds only in-frame ones; the method was immunoSEQ multiplex PCR. The V and J calls and clone size come from that table; D and trimming were worked out from the DNA. The table has around 700,000 clones, 90% seen once. The sample taken for sequencing was peripheral blood. This rearrangement joins TRBV30 to TRBJ1-6; no clear D. The TCR was taken from a woman younger than 35 with acute or convalescent COVID-19. CDR3 protein: CAWSSGINNSPLHF. The CDR3 bases are TGTGCCTGGAGCTCCGGGATAAATAATTCACCCCTCCACTTT.